These T cell receptor beta chains were read from a single sample in a study of blood T cell repertoires in COVID-19. Method: immunoSEQ multiplex PCR; TCRdb's copy keeps in-frame clones and lacks some. The data hold over 250,000 clones, with roughly nine tenths observed a single time. The sequencing sample was made of peripheral blood. All receptors come from a man aged 55 to 69 who had recovered from COVID-19. CDR3s include the opening cysteine and the closing phenylalanine or tryptophan. A D gene is named only where the DNA matches it firmly. Some rows mark clone size as missing; the rest say once, few, many or name a class of expanded clone.

size	D	V	J	DNA	CDR3
NA	TRBD1	TRBV19	TRBJ1-5	TGTGCCACTTCGACAGGGGGCTACCAGCCCCAGCATTTT	CATSTGGYQPQHF
NA	NA	TRBV2	TRBJ1-5	TGTGCCAGCAGGGGAGGGAGCAATCAGCCCCAGCATTTT	CASRGGSNQPQHF
NA	NA	TRBV5-6	TRBJ1-6	TGTGCCAGCAGCGCCGGACAGAATTCACCCCTCCACTTT	CASSAGQNSPLHF
NA	NA	TRBV3-1/TRBV3-2	TRBJ2-3	TGTGCCAGCAGGCAGCGGCCAACCACAGATACGCAGTATTTT	CASRQRPTTDTQYF
NA	TRBD1	TRBV7-3	TRBJ2-7	TGTGCCAGCAGCCCCGGACAGGGCTACGAGCAGTACTTC	CASSPGQGYEQYF
NA	TRBD2	TRBV7-2	TRBJ2-3	TGTGCCAGCAGCTTAGGTCCTAGCGGGGGATACACAGATACGCAGTATTTT	CASSLGPSGGYTDTQYF
NA	TRBD2	TRBV12-3/TRBV12-4	TRBJ2-1	TGTGCCAGCAGTTGGCGGGGGGGTGGTGAGCAGTTCTTC	CASSWRGGGEQFF
NA	NA	TRBV3-1/TRBV3-2	TRBJ2-7	TGTGCCAGCAGCCAAGTTAACTATGTGCCGGAGCAGTACTTC	CASSQVNYVPEQYF
NA	TRBD1	TRBV6-4	TRBJ1-4	TGTGCCAGCAGTAACTTATTGGACAGGGGGCGCGTCCACGATAATGAAAAACTGTTTTTT	CASSNLLDRGRVHDNEKLFF
NA	NA	TRBV23-1	TRBJ1-2	TGCGCCAGCAGTCAATCCCCCCCAGGCAACCCAAAGCAATACACCTTC	CASSQSPPGNPKQYTF
NA	TRBD1	TRBV19	TRBJ2-7	TGTGCCAGTAGTCCTCGGGACAGTAGGTCCTACGAGCAGTACTTC	CASSPRDSRSYEQYF
NA	NA	TRBV6-1	TRBJ1-1	TGTGCCAGCAGTGAGGGGCTGGGGACTGAAGCTTTCTTT	CASSEGLGTEAFF
NA	TRBD1	TRBV5-5	TRBJ1-1	TGTGCCAGCAGCGCCCGGACAGGGACGAACACTGAAGCTTTCTTT	CASSARTGTNTEAFF
NA	TRBD1	TRBV30	TRBJ1-2	TGTGCCGGGGACAGGGGGCGAAGCTATGGCTACACCTTC	CAGDRGRSYGYTF
NA	TRBD1	TRBV5-4	TRBJ1-2	TGTGCCAGCAGCTCGGGGGACAGGGGGCTCTATGGCTACACCTTC	CASSSGDRGLYGYTF
once	TRBD1	TRBV4-1	TRBJ1-2	TGCGCCAGCAGCCAATTGCCGGGACAGGGTTATGGCTACACCTTC	CASSQLPGQGYGYTF
NA	NA	TRBV9	TRBJ2-5	TGTGCCAGCAGCCCCTGGGCTACGCCCCAAGAGACCCAGTACTTC	CASSPWATPQETQYF
NA	TRBD2	TRBV5-1	TRBJ2-1	TGCGCCAGCAGCTTGGCCCAACCCCCTAGCGGCTACAATGAGCAGTTCTTC	CASSLAQPPSGYNEQFF
NA	TRBD1	TRBV2	TRBJ1-1	TGTGCCAGCAGTGAACTCTTCGGAACAGGGGGGATTTCTGAAGCTTTCTTT	CASSELFGTGGISEAFF
NA	NA	TRBV9	TRBJ1-1	TGTGCCAGCAGCGTAGAAATAAACACTGAAGCTTTCTTT	CASSVEINTEAFF
NA	TRBD2	TRBV3-1/TRBV3-2	TRBJ2-5	TGTGCCAGCAGCCAGATACCAGGTAGACTAGCCGCCGAGACCCAGTACTTC	CASSQIPGRLAAETQYF
NA	TRBD2	TRBV27	TRBJ2-1	TGTGCCAGCAGTTTATCTAGCGGGGGGCACAATGAGCAGTTCTTC	CASSLSSGGHNEQFF
NA	NA	TRBV5-6	TRBJ1-5	TGTGCCAGCAGCTCCGTTACGGGGGGCAATCAGCCCCAGCATTTT	CASSSVTGGNQPQHF
once	TRBD1	TRBV24-1	TRBJ1-1	TGTGCCACCAGTGGCAGGACAGGGGTCGGGACTGAAGCTTTCTTT	CATSGRTGVGTEAFF
NA	NA	TRBV11-2	TRBJ2-7	TGTGCCAGCAGCTTAGATCAGGTCCTGACCTACGAGCAGTACTTC	CASSLDQVLTYEQYF
NA	NA	TRBV9	TRBJ2-7	TGTGCCAGCAGCGCTCCGGACTCTCCGAGGCAGTACTTC	CASSAPDSPRQYF
NA	TRBD2	TRBV6-2/TRBV6-3	TRBJ2-2	TGTGCCAGCAGTTACAGTCGGGGGGAAGTATCCTTCACCGGGGAGCTGTTTTTT	CASSYSRGEVSFTGELFF
NA	TRBD2	TRBV7-2	TRBJ2-5	TGTGCCAGCAGCTCCCGGACTAGCGGGGCGGAGGAGACCCAGTACTTC	CASSSRTSGAEETQYF
NA	NA	TRBV9	TRBJ2-3	TGTGCCAGCAGCGGCGGTGGGTCAGATACGCAGTATTTT	CASSGGGSDTQYF
NA	NA	TRBV21-1	TRBJ2-5	TGTGCCAGCAGCACAGGAACAGCCTTGAGAAGGCAAGAGACCCAGTACTTC	CASSTGTALRRQETQYF
few	NA	TRBV9	TRBJ1-2	TGTGCCAGCAGCCCCTATACAGGGTTAACCTATGGCTACACCTTC	CASSPYTGLTYGYTF
NA	TRBD1	TRBV6-5	TRBJ1-1	TGTGCCAGCAGTTACCCCAACAGGGGTGGAACTGAAGCTTTCTTT	CASSYPNRGGTEAFF
NA	NA	TRBV19	TRBJ2-1	TGTGCCAGTAGTATAGAACCCGGGTATGAGCAGTTCTTC	CASSIEPGYEQFF
NA	TRBD1	TRBV6-6	TRBJ1-3	TGTGCCAGCAGTCCGAGGACGACAGGGGCCTCCTTCTCTGGAAACACCATATATTTT	CASSPRTTGASFSGNTIYF
NA	TRBD1	TRBV2	TRBJ2-3	TGTGCCAGCAGGGAGGACAGGGGGGAGGCAGATACGCAGTATTTT	CASREDRGEADTQYF
NA	NA	TRBV3-1/TRBV3-2	TRBJ2-3	TGTGCCAGCAGCCGATCCGACTCGCTCACACCGTCTAGCACAGATACGCAGTATTTT	CASSRSDSLTPSSTDTQYF
NA	TRBD2	TRBV30	TRBJ2-7	TGTGCCTGGAGTGTACGGGGTAGCGGGCGCTCCTACGAGCAGTACTTC	CAWSVRGSGRSYEQYF
NA	TRBD1	TRBV24-1	TRBJ2-5	TGTGCCACCAGTGATCCACTGCCGACAGGGGGAGAGACCCAGTACTTC	CATSDPLPTGGETQYF
NA	TRBD1	TRBV10-1	TRBJ2-5	TGCGCCAGCAGTGATTTCAGAGACAGGGGTGAAGAGACCCAGTACTTC	CASSDFRDRGEETQYF
NA	NA	TRBV6-5	TRBJ1-1	TGTGCCAGCAGGCTACAGGGTACCATGAACACTGAAGCTTTCTTT	CASRLQGTMNTEAFF
NA	NA	TRBV9	TRBJ2-1	TGTGCCAGCAGCGGAGGAGCATCGTCGCTTACCTACAATGAGCAGTTCTTC	CASSGGASSLTYNEQFF
NA	NA	TRBV10-3	TRBJ1-2	TGTGCCATCAGTGAGAGCGCAGGGGTTGGTAACTATGGCTACACCTTC	CAISESAGVGNYGYTF
NA	NA	TRBV25-1	TRBJ1-6	TGTGCCAGCAGTGAAGGGACATCCCTAGGGGCACCCCTCCACTTT	CASSEGTSLGAPLHF
NA	NA	TRBV5-1	TRBJ2-3	TGCGCCAGCAGCCCCGGACTGGATACGCAGTATTTT	CASSPGLDTQYF
once	NA	TRBV3-1/TRBV3-2	TRBJ1-2	TGTGCCAGCAGCCCTACAGGGTTTGGTGGCTACACCTTC	CASSPTGFGGYTF
NA	TRBD1	TRBV5-1	TRBJ1-3	TGCGCCAGCAGCTTGGTTGCTGGCCCGGGACAGGGAATTTCCTCTGGAAACACCATATATTTT	CASSLVAGPGQGISSGNTIYF
NA	NA	TRBV5-1	TRBJ2-2	TGCGCCAGCAGCTTGCAGGGGGAGGTTCCCGGGGAGCTGTTTTTT	CASSLQGEVPGELFF
few	NA	TRBV9	TRBJ1-1	TGTGCCAGCAGCCCCCTTATGGAAGCTTTCTTT	CASSPLMEAFF
NA	TRBD1	TRBV10-3	TRBJ1-2	TGTGCCATCAGAGCAACCGGGACAGGCAACGGCTACACCTTC	CAIRATGTGNGYTF
NA	NA	TRBV5-1	TRBJ1-3	TGCGCCAGCAGCTTACAGGACAGCTTCTCTGGAAACACCATATATTTT	CASSLQDSFSGNTIYF